These 4 T cell receptor beta chains share one sample of origin, sequenced in a study of T cell responses to AZD1222 COVID-19 vaccine. TCRdb's table, derived via immunoSEQ multiplex PCR, lists solely in-frame clones and lacks some. This repertoire shows some 150,000 clones, about 88% found once; its top ten account for just under 7%. Sample: peripheral blood, taken after recovery from COVID-19. These receptors originate from an adult who had recovered from COVID-19.

The chain recombines TRBV19 with TRBJ1-2, with D possibly TRBD1 on 5 matching bases. Between the trimmed V and J ends, which lost 11 bases and 2 bases, there was a span of 12 bases. The V gene's germline CDR1 is LNHDA and CDR2 SQIVND (reference sequence). The CDR3 runs to 12 residues. CDR3 coding DNA: TGTGCCGTACGCCGGGACAACTATGGCTACACCTTC. Amino acids: CAVRRDNYGYTF.

The rearrangement joins TRBV4-2 to TRBJ2-5; 7 bases agree with TRBD2. Germline CDR1 LGHNA, CDR2 YNFKEQ. After removal of 4 bases from V and 3 bases from J, the junction contained 8 bases not matched to a gene. This CDR3 has 15 amino acids. CDR3 sequence: CASSPKLASEETQYF. The CDR3 bases are TGTGCCAGCAGCCCGAAACTAGCGAGCGAAGAGACCCAGTACTTC.

The chain combines TRBV3-1 (or the pseudogene TRBV3-2) with TRBJ2-7; D uncertain. Germline CDR1 is LGHDT and CDR2 is YNNKEL (reference sequence). V was clipped by 5 bases and J by 2 bases, with 13 bases between them. The CDR3 is made up of 14 amino acids. The CDR3 nucleotides read TGTGCCAGCAGCACGTACATAGCCGCCTACGAGCAGTACTTC. This sequence encodes CASSTYIAAYEQYF.

J is TRBJ2-7 and V is TRBV2; 9 bases match TRBD2. Germline V CDR1 and CDR2: SNHLY, FYNNEI. The CDR3 is made up of 15 amino acids. Trimming at V came to 4 bases and at J to 3 bases, leaving 7 bases not matched to a gene. CDR3 amino acids: CASSGLAEENYEQYF. CDR3 DNA: TGTGCCAGCAGTGGACTAGCGGAAGAGAACTACGAGCAGTACTTC. The whole variable domain, filled in from reference TRBV2 and TRBJ2-7, reads EPEVTQTPSHQVTQMGQEVILRCVPISNHLYFYWYRQILGQKVEFLVSFYNNEISEKSEIFDDQFSVERPDGSNFTLKIRSTKLEDSAMYFCASSGLAEENYEQYFGPGTRLTVT.